The entry below gives a single T cell receptor beta chain sequence along with its context. Antigen specificity is unknown. This sample also contains other DNA sequences that code for the same CDR3. The data derive from a study of cytomegalovirus exposure and HLA in healthy donors. The study ran its PCR with 60 Vbeta and 13 Jbeta primers. Generated by immunoSEQ multiplex PCR, the TCRdb table keeps only in-frame clones and is missing some. There are 150,000 to 200,000 clones in the sample; around 85% occur only once, and 1% to 1.5% lies in the top ten. The CDR3 is 15 residues long. The germline CDR1 and CDR2 sequences are SGHRS and YFSETQ. The V gene end was trimmed by 4 bases and the J gene end by 2 bases; junction bases not matched to a gene: 2. Overall study findings and caveats: With later analysis, a missense DCLRE1C variant became linked to TCR beta V- and J-gene trimming. Only CMV serostatus was available as immune exposure information. The likely explanation for a cluster of highly shared sequence variants was sequencing artifact. TCR beta sequences reportedly predicted most subjects' HLA-A and HLA-B alleles accurately.

Specimen: PBMCs. This chain joins TRBV5-1 and TRBJ2-1; 11 nucleotides agree with TRBD2. The receptor comes from a man aged 50-59 years in good health and CMV-seropositive. DNA for the CDR3: TGCGCCAGCAGCCTGACTAGCGGGGCCTACAATGAGCAGTTCTTC. This encodes CASSLTSGAYNEQFF. Drawing the rest from reference TRBV5-1 and TRBJ2-1, the complete variable domain is KAGVTQTPRYLIKTRGQQVTLSCSPISGHRSVSWYQQTPGQGLQFLFEYFSETQRNKGNFPGRFSGRQFSNSRSEMNVSTLELGDSALYLCASSLTSGAYNEQFFGPGTRLTVL.